This T cell receptor beta chain was obtained from a study of Ad26.COV2.S vaccination and SARS-CoV-2 variants (dated by TCRdb to about 2021). About the study as a whole: Vaccine-arm donors were drawn from COV1001, a multicentre, randomized, double-blind, placebo-controlled phase I-IIa trial of Ad26.COV2.S in healthy adults. The TCR-sequenced set comprised approximately 32 samples: some 19 Ad26.COV2.S vaccine recipients, 5 placebo recipients and 8 SARS-CoV-2 convalescent individuals. Participants in the trial were split at random into five groups of five each, receiving low-dose or high-dose Ad26.COV2.S once or twice, or else placebo on both occasions. Investigators remained blinded to trial group allocation during experiments and outcome assessment. TCRbeta repertoire sequencing served as the tool for gauging how specific and how broad the SARS-CoV-2-reactive T cell receptors were following Ad26.COV2.S vaccination. Dosing of Ad26.COV2.S was intramuscular, at either 5x10^10 or 1x10^11 viral particles, delivered as one shot or as two shots spaced 56 days apart.

The immunoSEQ Assay was the method used to sequence TCRbeta CDR3 regions. After extraction, genomic DNA underwent amplification by bias-controlled multiplex PCR, followed by high-throughput sequencing. The published analysis was carried out like this. To quantify the absolute abundance of every unique TCRbeta CDR3 region, sequences were collapsed and filtered. T cell fraction was estimated by normalizing TCRbeta template counts to usable DNA, which was measured by amplifying reference genes present in all nucleated cells. Repertoire TCRs were annotated as SARS-CoV-2-specific when V gene, CDR3 amino acid sequence and J gene were exactly matched to a known reactive TCR set. MIRA supplied the reference SARS-CoV-2 TCR set, which was filtered for enrichment in COVID-19-positive ImmuneCODE repertoires so that public or cross-reactive TCRs were removed. Using the MIRA antigens, annotated TCRs were further analysed by specific ORF or by position within an ORF. Breadth was defined as the number of annotated unique rearrangements divided by the total number of unique productive rearrangements, and depth was defined as the summed frequency of the annotated unique rearrangements. Two-sided Wilcoxon rank-sum tests were used to compare TCR breadth between groups. Held by TCRdb, this immuneACCESS table contains in-frame sequences only and omits some clones. Under half of the omission traces to an unresolved V gene where checked; the cause of the rest is unknown. V and J calls and clone size are copied from that table; D and trimming were computed from the DNA. The sample records 350,000 to 400,000 clones, 88% of which are singletons. The top ten hold around 3.4% of the sample.

Results and caveats for the whole study, not just this receptor: Spike-specific TCR breadth was higher in Ad26.COV2.S recipients than in placebo recipients (P = 0.0014). The study was not powered for comparison of responses between vaccine doses or regimens. The authors noted that the TCR breadth and depth analyses may have underestimated total T cell responses. Non-spike TCR breadth was comparable between vaccine and placebo recipients, consistent with the vaccine containing only spike. Substantial breadth of spike-specific CD8+ and CD4+ T cell responses was reported after vaccination.

The cysteine opens and the phenylalanine closes a CDR3 of 14 amino acids. Only the CDR3 DNA is retained, 42 bases long and in frame from the first base. CDR1 and CDR2, looked up from the germline V gene (reference sequence), are LGHDT and YNNKEL. V is trimmed back by 0 bases and J by 9 bases, and the junction contains 6 bases that no gene match accounts for. Notes on this clone: Its specific antigen is unknown. Nothing much larger sits one base from this clone, and base qualities are not available.

The treatment or condition label, as the study defines it: roughly 20 received Ad26.COV2.S at low or high dose, single or two shots; 5 received placebo; per-sample allocation not given. Repertoires of vaccine and placebo recipients were sequenced from samples collected on day 63 after the first injection. Cohort 1b enrolled roughly 25 adults aged 18-55 years at a single site in Boston, USA, between 29 July and 7 August 2020. Ad26.COV2.S was a replication-incompetent adenovirus type 26 vector that expressed a prefusion-stabilized SARS-CoV-2 spike protein derived from the original Wuhan strain. The sequence was obtained from a person between 18 and 60 years old who received the Ad26.COV2.S COVID-19 vaccine or a placebo. The source was peripheral blood, collected in a trial of Ad26.COV2.S vaccine versus placebo. The receptor chain draws on TRBV3-1 (or the pseudogene TRBV3-2) and TRBJ1-1; the central 8 bases match TRBD1. The CDR3 is CASSQESGTGKAFF. The bases read TGTGCCAGCAGCCAAGAATCCGGGACAGGAAAAGCTTTCTTT.